Below, 16 T cell receptor beta chains from the same sample are listed, as sequenced in a study of Graves' ophthalmopathy and Graves' hyperthyroidism. Investigators amplified TCR beta CDR3 regions from RNA transcripts. The first-round RT-PCR employed HTBI primers together with the Qiagen OneStep RT-PCR kit. A multiplex PCR was then performed as the second round. From the multiplex PCR reads, TCRdb called clonotypes with MiXCR, one entry per CDR3 protein. The sample has almost 750,000 distinct CDR3 sequences, roughly two fifths seen once. The specimen was peripheral blood. The receptors originated from an adult man with Graves' ophthalmopathy.

V gene TRBV29-1 combines with J gene TRBJ1-5; weak D call: TRBD1 (6 bases). Germline lookup yields CDR1 SQVTM and CDR2 ANQGSEA. Trimming cost V 7 bases and J 2 bases, with 18 bases left between them. This CDR3 has 15 residues. The CDR3 DNA reads as TGCAGCGACGGAGGGGGTCTTGGGGGCAATCAGCCCCAGCATTTT. This gives the protein CSDGGGLGGNQPQHF.

This clonotype showed up just a few times. The rearrangement joins TRBV25-1 to TRBJ2-2; D is uncertain. Trimming stripped 6 bases from V and 1 base from J, with 9 bases between. The CDR3 contains 14 residues. Germline CDR1 and CDR2: MGHDK and SYGVNS. For the CDR3, the DNA is TGTGCCAGCAGCCCCTGGGGGAACACCGGGGAGCTGTTTTTT. Amino acids: CASSPWGNTGELFF.

In this sample, this clonotype turned up once. A much larger clone lies a single base off, so this may be a read error. The chain employs TRBV24-1 and TRBJ2-5; TRBD2 matches at 14 bases. CDR1 is KGHDR, CDR2 SFDVKD, per germline. The CDR3 is made up of 16 amino acids. J lost 5 bases, V lost 5 bases, and 6 bases had no gene match. The CDR3 here is CATSGRGLAGDETQYF. CDR3 in DNA: TGTGCCACCAGTGGCCGGGGACTAGCGGGAGATGAGACCCAGTACTTC.

This clonotype was detected a few times. The rearrangement joins TRBV20-1 to TRBJ1-5, with 7 bases fitting TRBD1. Unmatched junction bases numbered 9, after V lost 6 bases and J lost 4 bases. The CDR3 extends over 14 amino acids. Germline assignment: CDR1 DFQATT and CDR2 SNEGSKA (reference sequence). In nucleotides, the CDR3 is TGCAGTGCCAATGCCGGGACAGAGAATCAGCCCCAGCATTTT. Its protein is CSANAGTENQPQHF.

The table lists this clonotype with many counts. The chain combines TRBV9 with TRBJ1-1; 9 bases map to TRBD1. CDR1 and CDR2 from the germline V gene are SGDLS and YYNGEE. The CDR3 is 16 amino acids. The ends lost 3 bases at V and 4 bases at J; junction bases unmatched: 10. The CDR3 nucleotides read TGTGCCAGCAGCGACCGGACAGGGGAGGGCTTCACTGAAGCTTTCTTT. Protein: CASSDRTGEGFTEAFF.

This clonotype was counted a few times. The genes are TRBV11-2 and TRBJ2-7; 12 bases match TRBD1. This CDR3 has 16 amino acids. J gave up 6 bases and V 0 bases, and 6 bases lay outside the gene matches. In germline, CDR1 is SGHAT, CDR2 FQNNGV. CDR3 sequence (DNA): TGTGCCAGCAGCTTAGATGGCGGGACAGGGGGCGGCGAGCAGTACTTC. Translation gives CASSLDGGTGGGEQYF.

This clonotype occurred many times. The CDR3 DNA reads TGTGCCAGCAGCTTAGGACTGCATTCCTACGAGCAGTACTTC. Amino acid sequence: CASSLGLHSYEQYF. V is TRBV2 and J is TRBJ2-7, with D perhaps TRBD2 (5 bases). The CDR3 extends over 14 amino acids. Germline-derived CDR1 and CDR2 are SNHLY and FYNNEI. Between the trimmed V and J ends, which lost 6 bases and 1 base, there was a span of 13 bases.

This clonotype was recorded many times. The rearrangement joins TRBV2 to TRBJ2-6; D ambiguous. The CDR3 covers 15 residues. CDR1 is SNHLY and CDR2 is FYNNEI in the germline V gene. The ends were cut back, 7 bases at V and 1 base at J, with 11 bases in the middle. This CDR3 reads CASITDTSGANVLTF. The CDR3 nucleotides read TGTGCCAGCATTACAGATACTTCTGGGGCCAACGTCCTGACTTTC. Full variable domain (remainder filled in from reference TRBV2 and TRBJ2-6): EPEVTQTPSHQVTQMGQEVILRCVPISNHLYFYWYRQILGQKVEFLVSFYNNEISEKSEIFDDQFSVERPDGSNFTLKIRSTKLEDSAMYFCASITDTSGANVLTFGAGSRLTVL.

The CDR3 protein is CASSDGPLNTGELFF. CDR3 nucleotides: TGTGCCAGCAGTGATGGTCCCCTTAACACCGGGGAGCTGTTTTTT. The chain carries TRBV2 and TRBJ2-2, with unresolved D. The CDR3 covers 15 residues. V lost 3 bases and J lost 2, with 10 bases in between. Per germline, CDR1 SNHLY and CDR2 FYNNEI.

This sequence joins TRBV25-1 and TRBJ2-1; weak D call: TRBD2 (5 bases). The germline CDR1 and CDR2 sequences are MGHDK and SYGVNS. CDR3 length equals 16 residues. V lost 1 base to trimming and J lost 0 bases, with 10 bases between them. The CDR3 DNA follows: TGTGCCAGCAGTGAATCGACGGGAAGCTCCTACAATGAGCAGTTCTTC. Translating it yields CASSESTGSSYNEQFF.

The chain has TRBV29-1 and TRBJ2-6; D unclear. There are 14 residues in the CDR3. Deletions cut 4 bases from V and 0 bases from J, with 7 bases between. Germline V gene data show CDR1 as SQVTM and CDR2 as ANQGSEA. The CDR3 bases are TGCAGCGTTGTCCCCTACTCTGGGGCCAACGTCCTGACTTTC. The encoded protein is CSVVPYSGANVLTF. The full variable domain, completed using reference TRBV29-1 and TRBJ2-6, is SAVISQKPSRDICQRGTSLTIQCQVDSQVTMMFWYRQQPGQSLTLIATANQGSEATYESGFVIDKFPISRPNLTFSTLTVSNMSPEDSSIYLCSVVPYSGANVLTFGAGSRLTVL.

This clonotype was recorded a few times. The chain has TRBV25-1 and TRBJ2-7; 9 bases align to TRBD1. CDR3 length: 17 amino acids. Germline assignment: CDR1 MGHDK and CDR2 SYGVNS. V lost 5 bases to trimming and J lost 0 bases; unmatched junction nucleotides: 11. This CDR3 is CASSPPRRQGVSYEQYF. The CDR3 DNA reads as TGTGCCAGCAGTCCTCCCAGGAGACAGGGGGTCTCCTACGAGCAGTACTTC.

At least ten counts were recorded for this clonotype. V is TRBV9 and J is TRBJ1-2; D not resolved. In germline, CDR1 is SGDLS, CDR2 YYNGEE. V was pared by 4 bases and J by 5 bases, with 15 bases between. The CDR3 covers 14 residues. CDR3 residues: CASSQEAGLYGYTF. The CDR3 region has the DNA TGTGCCAGCAGCCAAGAGGCAGGCCTGTATGGCTACACCTTC.

This clonotype was observed at least ten times. At one of its ends the junction is not consistent with the germline gene, which may arise from a read error. The chain links TRBV20-1 to TRBJ1-1; D ambiguous. The germline CDR1 and CDR2 sequences are DFQATT and SNEGSKA (reference sequence). This CDR3 is 13 amino acids long. The CDR3 DNA is TGCAGTGCTAGGGTCGGAGGGAACGCTGAAGCTTTCTTT. This sequence encodes CSARVGGNAEAFF.

This clonotype has ten or more counts. The J gene is TRBJ1-5, the V gene TRBV19; the D gene is possibly TRBD1 (6 bases). The CDR3 runs 14 residues. Germline-derived CDR1 and CDR2 are LNHDA and SQIVND (reference sequence). Trimming left V 5 bases short and J 7 bases short, with 15 bases between. CDR3 nucleotide sequence: TGTGCCAGTAGTCAACAGGGCTATGGGCAGCCCCAGCATTTT. As protein: CASSQQGYGQPQHF.

In its sample, this clonotype was seen many times. V usage is TRBV7-2 and J usage is TRBJ2-7; no clear D gene. CDR1 and CDR2 (germline): SGHTA, FQGNSA. CDR3 length equals 13 residues. V was pared by 3 bases and J by 2 bases, with 8 bases between. The CDR3: CASSFYDAYEQYF. CDR3 in DNA: TGTGCCAGCAGCTTCTATGACGCCTACGAGCAGTACTTC.